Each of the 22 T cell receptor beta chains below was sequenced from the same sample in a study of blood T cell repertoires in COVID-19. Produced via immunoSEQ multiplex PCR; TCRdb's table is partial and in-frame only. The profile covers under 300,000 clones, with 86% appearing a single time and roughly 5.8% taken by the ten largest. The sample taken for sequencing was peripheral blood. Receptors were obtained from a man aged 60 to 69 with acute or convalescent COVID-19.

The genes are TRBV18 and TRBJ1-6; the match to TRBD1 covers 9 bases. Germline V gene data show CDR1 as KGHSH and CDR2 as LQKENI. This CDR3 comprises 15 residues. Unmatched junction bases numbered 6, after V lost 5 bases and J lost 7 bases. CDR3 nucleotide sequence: TGTGCCAGCTCATCTCGACAGGGGGAGAATTCACCCCTCCACTTT. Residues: CASSSRQGENSPLHF.

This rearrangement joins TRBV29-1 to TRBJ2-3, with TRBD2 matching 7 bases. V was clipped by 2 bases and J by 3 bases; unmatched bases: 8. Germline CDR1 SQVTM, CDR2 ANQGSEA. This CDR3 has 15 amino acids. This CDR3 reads CSVERGGSGTDTQYF. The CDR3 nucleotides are TGCAGCGTTGAAAGGGGCGGGAGTGGGACAGATACGCAGTATTTT.

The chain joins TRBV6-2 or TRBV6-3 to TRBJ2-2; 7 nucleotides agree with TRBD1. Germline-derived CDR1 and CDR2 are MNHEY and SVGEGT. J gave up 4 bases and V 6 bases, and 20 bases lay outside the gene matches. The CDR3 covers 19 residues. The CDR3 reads CASSEILGGVSTLTGELFF. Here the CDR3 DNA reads TGTGCCAGCAGCGAGATCCTAGGGGGCGTTTCTACCCTCACCGGGGAGCTGTTTTTT.

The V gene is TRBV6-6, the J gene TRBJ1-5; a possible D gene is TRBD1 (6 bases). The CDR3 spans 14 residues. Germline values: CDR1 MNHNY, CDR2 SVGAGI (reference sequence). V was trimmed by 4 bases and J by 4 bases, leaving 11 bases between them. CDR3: CASSSRTVNQPQHF. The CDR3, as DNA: TGTGCCAGCAGTTCTCGGACAGTTAATCAGCCCCAGCATTTT.

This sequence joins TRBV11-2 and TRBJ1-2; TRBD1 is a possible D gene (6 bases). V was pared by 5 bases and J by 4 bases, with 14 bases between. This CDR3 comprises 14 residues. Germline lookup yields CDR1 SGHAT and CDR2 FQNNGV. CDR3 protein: CASSLGGGSYGYTF. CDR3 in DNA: TGTGCCAGCAGCCTAGGGGGGGGCAGCTATGGCTACACCTTC. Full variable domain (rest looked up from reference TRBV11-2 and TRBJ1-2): EAGVAQSPRYKIIEKRQSVAFWCNPISGHATLYWYQQILGQGPKLLIQFQNNGVVDDSQLPKDRFSAERLKGVDSTLKIQPAKLEDSAVYLCASSLGGGSYGYTFGSGTRLTVV.

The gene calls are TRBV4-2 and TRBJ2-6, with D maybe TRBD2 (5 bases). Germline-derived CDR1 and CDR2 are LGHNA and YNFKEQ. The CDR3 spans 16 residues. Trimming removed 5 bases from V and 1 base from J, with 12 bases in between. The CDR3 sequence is CASSDLRASGANVLTF. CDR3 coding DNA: TGTGCCAGCAGCGACTTGAGGGCGTCTGGGGCCAACGTCCTGACTTTC.

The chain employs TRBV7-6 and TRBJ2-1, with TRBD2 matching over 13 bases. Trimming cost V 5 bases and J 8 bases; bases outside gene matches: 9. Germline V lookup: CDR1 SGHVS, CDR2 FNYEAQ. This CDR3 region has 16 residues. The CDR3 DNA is TGTGCCAGCAGCCCGAGGACTAGCGGGAGTTCAGATGAGCAGTTCTTC. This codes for CASSPRTSGSSDEQFF.

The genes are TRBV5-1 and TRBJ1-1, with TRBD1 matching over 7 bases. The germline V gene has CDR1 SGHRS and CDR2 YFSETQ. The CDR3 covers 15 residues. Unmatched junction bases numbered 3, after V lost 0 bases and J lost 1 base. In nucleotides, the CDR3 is TGCGCCAGCAGCTTGGTAACAGGGGCGAACACTGAAGCTTTCTTT. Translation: CASSLVTGANTEAFF.

The CDR3 is CASSLTRSGREREQFF. Written as DNA, the CDR3 is TGTGCCAGCAGCTTAACACGTAGCGGGAGGGAACGGGAGCAGTTCTTC. The rearrangement links TRBV7-3 to TRBJ2-1, with 11 bases identical to TRBD2. The CDR3 loop spans 16 amino acids. Germline loops: CDR1 SGHTA, CDR2 FQGTGA. V shed 0 bases and J 10 bases; nucleotides not matched to a gene: 8.

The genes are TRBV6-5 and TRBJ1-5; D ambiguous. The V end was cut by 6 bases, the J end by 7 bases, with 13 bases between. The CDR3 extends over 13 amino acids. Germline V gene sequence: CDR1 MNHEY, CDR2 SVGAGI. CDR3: CASRQIQTQPQHF. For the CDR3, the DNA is TGTGCCAGCAGACAGATACAGACCCAGCCCCAGCATTTT.

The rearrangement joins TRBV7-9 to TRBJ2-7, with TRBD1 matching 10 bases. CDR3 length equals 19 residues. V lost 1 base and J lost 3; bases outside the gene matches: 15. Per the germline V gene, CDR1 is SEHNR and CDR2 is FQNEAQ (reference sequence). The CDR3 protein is CASSLVGDRGHSGLYEQYF. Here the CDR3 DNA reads TGTGCCAGCAGCTTAGTCGGGGACAGGGGTCATTCAGGTCTCTACGAGCAGTACTTC.

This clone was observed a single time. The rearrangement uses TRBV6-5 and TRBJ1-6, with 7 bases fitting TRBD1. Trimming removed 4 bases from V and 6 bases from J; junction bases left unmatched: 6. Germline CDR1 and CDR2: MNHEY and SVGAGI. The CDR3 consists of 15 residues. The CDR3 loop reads CASSSGDSFNSPLHF. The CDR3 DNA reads TGTGCCAGCAGTTCGGGGGACAGCTTTAATTCACCCCTCCACTTT.

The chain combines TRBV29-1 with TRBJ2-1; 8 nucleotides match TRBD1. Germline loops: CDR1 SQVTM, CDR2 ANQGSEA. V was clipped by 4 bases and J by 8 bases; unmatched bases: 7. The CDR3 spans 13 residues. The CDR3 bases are TGCAGCGTTGTTGGACAGGGTTCGGATGAGCAGTTCTTC. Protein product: CSVVGQGSDEQFF.

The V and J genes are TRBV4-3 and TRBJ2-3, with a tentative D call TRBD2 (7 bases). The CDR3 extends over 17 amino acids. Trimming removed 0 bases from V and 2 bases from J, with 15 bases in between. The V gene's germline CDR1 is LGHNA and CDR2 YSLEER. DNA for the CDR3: TGCGCCAGCAGCCAAGATGCGGGGGCCTTTATCACAGATACGCAGTATTTT. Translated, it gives CASSQDAGAFITDTQYF.

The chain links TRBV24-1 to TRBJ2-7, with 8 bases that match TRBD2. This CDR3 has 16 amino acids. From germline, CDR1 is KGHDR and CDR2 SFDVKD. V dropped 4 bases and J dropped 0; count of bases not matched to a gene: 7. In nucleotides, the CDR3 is TGTGCCACCAGTGACTCCGTAGCGGGGAGCTCCTACGAGCAGTACTTC. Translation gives CATSDSVAGSSYEQYF.

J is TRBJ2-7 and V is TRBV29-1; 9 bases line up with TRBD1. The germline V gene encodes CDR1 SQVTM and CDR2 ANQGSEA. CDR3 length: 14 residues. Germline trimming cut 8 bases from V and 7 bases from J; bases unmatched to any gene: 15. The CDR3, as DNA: TGCAGCACGCGCTCGGACAGGGGTACCGGGGAGCAGTACTTC. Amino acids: CSTRSDRGTGEQYF.

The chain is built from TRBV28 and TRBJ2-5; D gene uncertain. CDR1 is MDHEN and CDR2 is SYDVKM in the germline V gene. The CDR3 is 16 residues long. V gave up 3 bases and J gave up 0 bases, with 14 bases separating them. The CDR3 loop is CASSFIGRNHQETQYF. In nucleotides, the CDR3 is TGTGCCAGCAGTTTTATAGGCAGGAATCACCAAGAGACCCAGTACTTC.

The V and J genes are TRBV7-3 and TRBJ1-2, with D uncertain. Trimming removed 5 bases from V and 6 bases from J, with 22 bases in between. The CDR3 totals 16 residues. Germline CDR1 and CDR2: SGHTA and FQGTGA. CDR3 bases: TGTGCCAGCAGCGCAAACCCGGCGAGGGCGAGTAATGGCTACACCTTC. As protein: CASSANPARASNGYTF. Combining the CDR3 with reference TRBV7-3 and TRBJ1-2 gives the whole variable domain GAGVSQTPSNKVTEKGKYVELRCDPISGHTALYWYRQSLGQGPEFLIYFQGTGAADDSGLPNDRFFAVRPEGSVSTLKIQRTERGDSAVYLCASSANPARASNGYTFGSGTRLTVV.

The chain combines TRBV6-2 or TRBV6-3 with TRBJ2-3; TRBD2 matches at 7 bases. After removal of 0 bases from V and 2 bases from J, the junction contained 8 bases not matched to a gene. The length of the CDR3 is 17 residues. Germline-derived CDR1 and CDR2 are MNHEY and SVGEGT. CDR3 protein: CASSYSRLAENTDTQYF. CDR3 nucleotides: TGTGCCAGCAGTTACTCGAGGCTAGCGGAGAACACAGATACGCAGTATTTT.

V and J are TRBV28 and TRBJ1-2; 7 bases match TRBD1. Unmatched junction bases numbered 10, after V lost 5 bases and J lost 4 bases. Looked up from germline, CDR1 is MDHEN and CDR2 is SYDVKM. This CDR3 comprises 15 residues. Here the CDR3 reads CASSQGQVWGYGYTF. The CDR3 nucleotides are TGTGCCAGCAGTCAAGGACAGGTTTGGGGCTATGGCTACACCTTC.

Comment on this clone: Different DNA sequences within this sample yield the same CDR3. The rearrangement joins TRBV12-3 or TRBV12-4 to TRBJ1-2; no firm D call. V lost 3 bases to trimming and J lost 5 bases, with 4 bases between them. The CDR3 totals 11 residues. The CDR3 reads CASSLSYGYTF. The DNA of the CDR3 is TGTGCCAGCAGTTTGTCTTATGGCTACACCTTC.

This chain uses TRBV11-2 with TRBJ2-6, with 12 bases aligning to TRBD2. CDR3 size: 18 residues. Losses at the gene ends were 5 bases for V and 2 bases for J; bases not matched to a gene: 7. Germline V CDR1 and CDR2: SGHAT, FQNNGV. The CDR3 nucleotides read TGTGCCAGCAGCGAGGCTAGCGGGAGGGCCGCTGGGGCCAACGTCCTGACTTTC. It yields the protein CASSEASGRAAGANVLTF. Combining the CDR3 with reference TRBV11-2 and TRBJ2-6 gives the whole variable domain EAGVAQSPRYKIIEKRQSVAFWCNPISGHATLYWYQQILGQGPKLLIQFQNNGVVDDSQLPKDRFSAERLKGVDSTLKIQPAKLEDSAVYLCASSEASGRAAGANVLTFGAGSRLTVL.